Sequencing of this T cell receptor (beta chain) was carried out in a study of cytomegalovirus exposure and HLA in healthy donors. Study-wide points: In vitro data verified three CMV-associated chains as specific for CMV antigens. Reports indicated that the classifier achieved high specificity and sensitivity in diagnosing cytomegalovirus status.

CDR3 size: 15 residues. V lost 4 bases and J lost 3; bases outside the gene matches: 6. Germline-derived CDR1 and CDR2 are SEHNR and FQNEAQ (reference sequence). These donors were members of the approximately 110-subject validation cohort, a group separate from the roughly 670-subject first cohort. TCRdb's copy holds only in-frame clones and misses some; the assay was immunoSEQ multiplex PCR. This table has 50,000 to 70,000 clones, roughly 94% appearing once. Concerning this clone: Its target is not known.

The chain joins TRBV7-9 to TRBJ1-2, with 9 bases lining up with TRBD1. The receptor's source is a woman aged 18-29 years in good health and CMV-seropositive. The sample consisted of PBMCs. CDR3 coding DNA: TGTGCCAGCAGCTCCCCGGACAGGGGACACTATGGCTACACCTTC. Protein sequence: CASSSPDRGHYGYTF.